This TCR beta chain was recorded in a study of PD-1 blockade in classical Hodgkin lymphoma. Study background: Patients were given intravenous nivolumab, 3 mg/kg, every 2 weeks. Broader study findings: Exclusion removed patients who began nivolumab under 1 year after ASCT. Relapsed/refractory patients reportedly had lower baseline diversity than newly diagnosed patients.

Regarding this clone: Its antigen is unknown.

Time point of the sample: cycle 4 day 1 (C4D1), after 5 to 7 weeks of nivolumab. Every patient had relapsed following autologous stem cell transplantation, and cohorts differed in brentuximab vedotin exposure. V gave up 5 bases and J gave up 4 bases, with 14 bases separating them. The CDR3 spans 15 residues. CDR1 and CDR2 from the germline V gene are SGHVS and FNYEAQ. Measured with immunoSEQ multiplex PCR; TCRdb has only the in-frame clones, and not every one. The sample yields about 21,000 clones, 80% seen once. The rearrangement uses TRBV7-6 and TRBJ2-2; the D gene is possibly TRBD2 (7 bases). The TCR comes from a human donor with classical Hodgkin lymphoma. The sample was peripheral blood mononuclear cells (PBMCs), taken before the fourth cycle of nivolumab. The CDR3 bases are TGTGCCAGCAGCATGGGGGGGCCCGGCACCGGGGAGCTGTTTTTT. Protein sequence: CASSMGGPGTGELFF.